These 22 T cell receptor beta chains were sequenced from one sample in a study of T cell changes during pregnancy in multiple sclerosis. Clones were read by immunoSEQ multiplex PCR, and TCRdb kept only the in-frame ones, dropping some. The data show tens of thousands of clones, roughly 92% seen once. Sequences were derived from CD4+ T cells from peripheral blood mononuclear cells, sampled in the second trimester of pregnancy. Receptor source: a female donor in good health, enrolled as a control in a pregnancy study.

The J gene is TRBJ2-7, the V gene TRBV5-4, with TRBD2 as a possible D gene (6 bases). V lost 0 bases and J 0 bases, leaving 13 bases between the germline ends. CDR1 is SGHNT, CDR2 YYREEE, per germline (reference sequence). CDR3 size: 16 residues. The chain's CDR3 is CASSLVLASSSYEQYF. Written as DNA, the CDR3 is TGTGCCAGCAGCTTGGTACTAGCCTCTAGCTCCTACGAGCAGTACTTC.

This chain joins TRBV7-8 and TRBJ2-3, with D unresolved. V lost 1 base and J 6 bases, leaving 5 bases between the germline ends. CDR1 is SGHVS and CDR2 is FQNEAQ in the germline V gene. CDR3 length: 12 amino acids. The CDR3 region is CASSLVGDTQYF. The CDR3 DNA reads TGTGCCAGCAGCTTAGTCGGGGATACGCAGTATTTT.

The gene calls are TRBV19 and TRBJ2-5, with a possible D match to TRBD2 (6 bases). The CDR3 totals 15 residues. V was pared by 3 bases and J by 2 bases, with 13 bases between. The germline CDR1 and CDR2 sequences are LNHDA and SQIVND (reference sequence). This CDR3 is CASSIPGTLQETQYF. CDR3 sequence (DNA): TGTGCCAGTAGTATCCCCGGGACTCTACAAGAGACCCAGTACTTC.

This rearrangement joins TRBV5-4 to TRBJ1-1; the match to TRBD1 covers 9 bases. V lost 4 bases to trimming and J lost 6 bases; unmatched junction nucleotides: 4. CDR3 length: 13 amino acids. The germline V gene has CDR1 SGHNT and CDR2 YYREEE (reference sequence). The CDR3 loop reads CASSPDRGAEAFF. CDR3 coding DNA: TGTGCCAGCAGCCCCGACAGGGGGGCTGAAGCTTTCTTT.

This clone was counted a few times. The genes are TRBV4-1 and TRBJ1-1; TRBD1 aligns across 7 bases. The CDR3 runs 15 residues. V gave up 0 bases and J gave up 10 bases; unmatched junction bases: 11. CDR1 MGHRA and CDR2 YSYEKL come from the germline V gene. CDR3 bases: TGCGCCAGCAGCCAAGATACAGGGTCCCAGGGGGTAGCTTTCTTT. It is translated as CASSQDTGSQGVAFF.

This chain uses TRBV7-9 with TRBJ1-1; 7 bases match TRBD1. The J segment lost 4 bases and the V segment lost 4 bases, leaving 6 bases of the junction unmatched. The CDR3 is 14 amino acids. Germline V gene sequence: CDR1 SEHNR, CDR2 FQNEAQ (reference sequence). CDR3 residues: CASSSQGEGTEAFF. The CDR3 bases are TGTGCCAGCAGCTCCCAGGGGGAAGGCACTGAAGCTTTCTTT.

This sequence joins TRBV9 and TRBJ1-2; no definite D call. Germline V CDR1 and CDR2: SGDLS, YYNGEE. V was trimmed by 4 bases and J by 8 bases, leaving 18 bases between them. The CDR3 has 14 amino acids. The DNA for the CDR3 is TGTGCCAGCAGCCCTAACACGGGTATCTGGGGCTACACCTTC. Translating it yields CASSPNTGIWGYTF.

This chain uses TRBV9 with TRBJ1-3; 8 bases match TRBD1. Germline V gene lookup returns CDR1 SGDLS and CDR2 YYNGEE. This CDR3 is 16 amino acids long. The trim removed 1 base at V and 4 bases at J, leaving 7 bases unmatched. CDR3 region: CASSVTDRARGNTIYF. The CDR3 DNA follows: TGTGCCAGCAGCGTAACGGACAGGGCGCGGGGAAACACCATATATTTT.

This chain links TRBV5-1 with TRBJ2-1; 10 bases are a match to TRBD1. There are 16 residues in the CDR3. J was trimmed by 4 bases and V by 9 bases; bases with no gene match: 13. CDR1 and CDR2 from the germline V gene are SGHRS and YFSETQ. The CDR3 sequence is CATLALGQGQYNEQFF. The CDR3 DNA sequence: TGCGCCACCTTGGCGTTGGGACAGGGGCAGTACAATGAGCAGTTCTTC.

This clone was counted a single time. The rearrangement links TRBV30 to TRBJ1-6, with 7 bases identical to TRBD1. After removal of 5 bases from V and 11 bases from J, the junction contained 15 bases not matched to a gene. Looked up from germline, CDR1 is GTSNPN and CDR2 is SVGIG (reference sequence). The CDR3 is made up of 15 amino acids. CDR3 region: CAWDNRQGGIPPLHF. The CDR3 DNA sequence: TGTGCCTGGGATAATCGACAGGGCGGCATTCCACCCCTCCACTTT.

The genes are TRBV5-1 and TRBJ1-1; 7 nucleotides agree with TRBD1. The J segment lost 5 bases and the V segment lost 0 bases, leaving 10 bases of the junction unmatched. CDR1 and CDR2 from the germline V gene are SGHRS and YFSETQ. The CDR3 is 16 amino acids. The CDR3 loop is CASSLVATGSETEAFF. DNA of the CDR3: TGCGCCAGCAGCTTGGTCGCGACAGGGTCGGAGACTGAAGCTTTCTTT. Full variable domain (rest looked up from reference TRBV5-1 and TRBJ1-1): KAGVTQTPRYLIKTRGQQVTLSCSPISGHRSVSWYQQTPGQGLQFLFEYFSETQRNKGNFPGRFSGRQFSNSRSEMNVSTLELGDSALYLCASSLVATGSETEAFFGQGTRLTVV.

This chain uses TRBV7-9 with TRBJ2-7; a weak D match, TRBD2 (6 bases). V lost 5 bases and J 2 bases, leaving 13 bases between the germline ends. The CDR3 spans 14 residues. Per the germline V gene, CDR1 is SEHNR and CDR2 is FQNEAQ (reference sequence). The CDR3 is CASSERAGTYEQYF. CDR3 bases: TGTGCCAGCAGCGAAAGGGCGGGGACCTACGAGCAGTACTTC.

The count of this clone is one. CDR3 sequence: CASSVVGGVGTDTQYF. CDR3 bases: TGTGCCAGCAGCGTAGTAGGCGGGGTAGGCACAGATACGCAGTATTTT. The V gene is TRBV9, the J gene TRBJ2-3; perhaps TRBD2 as D (6 bases). Trimming took off 0 bases at V and 1 base at J, with 12 bases between the two ends. The CDR3 is 16 amino acids. The V gene's germline CDR1 is SGDLS and CDR2 YYNGEE.

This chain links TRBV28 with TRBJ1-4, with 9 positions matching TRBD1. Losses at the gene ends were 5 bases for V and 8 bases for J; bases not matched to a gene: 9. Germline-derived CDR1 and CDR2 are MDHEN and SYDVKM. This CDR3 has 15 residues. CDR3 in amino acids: CASSASGTGREKLFF. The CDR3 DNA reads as TGTGCCAGCAGTGCTTCCGGGACAGGGAGGGAAAAACTGTTTTTT.

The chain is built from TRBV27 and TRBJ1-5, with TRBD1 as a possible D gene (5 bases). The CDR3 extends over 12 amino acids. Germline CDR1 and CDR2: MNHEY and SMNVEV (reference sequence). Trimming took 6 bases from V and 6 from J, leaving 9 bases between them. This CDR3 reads CASRTQGQPQHF. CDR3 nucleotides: TGTGCCAGCAGGACTCAGGGTCAGCCCCAGCATTTT.

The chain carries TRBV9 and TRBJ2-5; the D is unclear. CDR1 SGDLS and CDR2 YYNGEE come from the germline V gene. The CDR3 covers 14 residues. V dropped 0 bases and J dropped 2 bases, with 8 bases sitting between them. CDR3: CASSVGWQQETQYF. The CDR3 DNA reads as TGTGCCAGCAGCGTAGGGTGGCAGCAAGAGACCCAGTACTTC. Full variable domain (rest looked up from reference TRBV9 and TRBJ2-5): DSGVTQTPKHLITATGQRVTLRCSPRSGDLSVYWYQQSLDQGLQFLIQYYNGEERAKGNILERFSAQQFPDLHSELNLSSLELGDSALYFCASSVGWQQETQYFGPGTRLLVL.

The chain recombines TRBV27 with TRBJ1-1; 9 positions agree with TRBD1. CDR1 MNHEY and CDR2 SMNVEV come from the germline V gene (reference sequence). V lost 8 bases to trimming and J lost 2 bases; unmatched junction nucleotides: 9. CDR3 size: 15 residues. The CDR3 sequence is CASFFWTGANTEAFF. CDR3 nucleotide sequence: TGTGCCAGCTTTTTTTGGACAGGGGCCAACACTGAAGCTTTCTTT.

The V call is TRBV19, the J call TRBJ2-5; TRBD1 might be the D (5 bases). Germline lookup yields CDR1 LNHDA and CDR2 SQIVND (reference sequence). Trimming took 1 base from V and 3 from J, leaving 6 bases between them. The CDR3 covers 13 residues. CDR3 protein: CASSIVQEETQYF. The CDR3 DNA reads TGTGCCAGTAGTATAGTACAGGAAGAGACCCAGTACTTC.

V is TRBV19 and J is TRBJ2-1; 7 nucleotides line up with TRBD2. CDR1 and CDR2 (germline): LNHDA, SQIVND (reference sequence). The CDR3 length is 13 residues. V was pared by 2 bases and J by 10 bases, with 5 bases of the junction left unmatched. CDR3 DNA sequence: TGTGCCAGTAGTATAAGAGCGGGAATCGAGCAGTTCTTC. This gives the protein CASSIRAGIEQFF.

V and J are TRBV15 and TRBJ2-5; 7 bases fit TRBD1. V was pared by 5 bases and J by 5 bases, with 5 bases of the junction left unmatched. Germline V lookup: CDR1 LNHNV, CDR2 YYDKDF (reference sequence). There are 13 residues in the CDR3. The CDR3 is CATSLRQGETQYF. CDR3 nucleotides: TGTGCCACCAGCCTACGACAGGGCGAGACCCAGTACTTC.

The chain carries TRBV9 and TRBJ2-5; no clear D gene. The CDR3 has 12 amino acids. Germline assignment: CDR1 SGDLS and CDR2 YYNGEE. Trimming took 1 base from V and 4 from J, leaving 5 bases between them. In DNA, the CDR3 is TGTGCCAGCAGCGTAACTGGAGAGACCCAGTACTTC. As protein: CASSVTGETQYF. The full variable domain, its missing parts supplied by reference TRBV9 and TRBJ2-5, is DSGVTQTPKHLITATGQRVTLRCSPRSGDLSVYWYQQSLDQGLQFLIQYYNGEERAKGNILERFSAQQFPDLHSELNLSSLELGDSALYFCASSVTGETQYFGPGTRLLVL.

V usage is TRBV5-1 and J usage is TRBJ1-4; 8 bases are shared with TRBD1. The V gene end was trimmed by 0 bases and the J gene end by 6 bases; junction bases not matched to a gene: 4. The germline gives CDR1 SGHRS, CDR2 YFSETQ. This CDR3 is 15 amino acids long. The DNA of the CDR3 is TGCGCCAGCAGCTTGGAAGGCAGGGGGCATGAAAAACTGTTTTTT. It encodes CASSLEGRGHEKLFF.